This TCR beta chain is drawn from a study of shared clonotypes between healthy human individuals. Study findings and constraints: Among non-shared clonotypes, generation probabilities were lower than among those shared by all four donors.

Researchers divided each subset's genomic DNA evenly across several immunoSEQ plates. Original methodology: Without quality scores, immunoSEQ junctional reads could not be filtered like full-length reads. TCRdb's copy holds only in-frame clones and misses some; the assay was immunoSEQ multiplex PCR. V and J calls and clone size are those listed in that table; D and trimming were worked out from the DNA. This table has about 2.3 million clones, approximately 93% appearing once. As to this clone: The antigen remains unidentified.

Trimming cost V 6 bases and J 5 bases, with 14 bases left between them. This CDR3 has 12 residues. The germline V gene encodes CDR1 SQVTM and CDR2 ANQGSEA. This chain uses TRBV29-1 with TRBJ2-7; D may match TRBD1 or TRBD2 (5 bases each). The sequenced sample was naive CD4+ T cells from PBMCs. Documented subset: CD45RA+ positively selected. The TCR comes from a man younger than 35 in good health. Some clones in this sample may be carry-over from other donors' samples. CDR3 nucleotide sequence: TGCAGCGTGGGGACCTCGGCCCACGAGCAGTACTTC. Encoded protein: CSVGTSAHEQYF.